This TCR beta chain is drawn from a study of blood T cell repertoires in COVID-19. Study summary: Some COVID-19 samples were acute and others convalescent; all came from the United States, Italy and Spain. T cells, B-cell-depleted T cells, or PBMCs provided the cDNA or gDNA that served as material.

Germline-derived CDR1 and CDR2 are SGHRS and YFSETQ. With V trimmed by 4 bases and J by 1 base, 1 base remained unmatched. The CDR3 runs 15 residues. Of note for this clone: The sample has other DNA sequences that encode this CDR3 too.

This table comes from immunoSEQ multiplex PCR, and its TCRdb copy is limited to in-frame clones, with some not included. There are approximately 90,000 clones in the sample; roughly 87% occur only once, and 4.5% to 6% lies in the top ten. The sequence derives from a woman aged 80 or over with acute or convalescent COVID-19. V usage is TRBV5-1 and J usage is TRBJ2-2; 10 nucleotides line up with TRBD2. Input material: peripheral blood. Written as DNA, the CDR3 is TGCGCCAGCAGCCGACTAGCGGGGAACACCGGGGAGCTGTTTTTT. Protein: CASSRLAGNTGELFF. Drawing the rest from reference TRBV5-1 and TRBJ2-2, the complete variable domain is KAGVTQTPRYLIKTRGQQVTLSCSPISGHRSVSWYQQTPGQGLQFLFEYFSETQRNKGNFPGRFSGRQFSNSRSEMNVSTLELGDSALYLCASSRLAGNTGELFFGEGSRLTVL.